What follows are 28 T cell receptor beta chains derived from one specimen sequenced in a study of post-analysis software for immune sequencing data. For these TCRs, the target antigens are not known. TCR beta cDNA libraries had unique molecular identifiers. TCRdb processed the PCR reads anew with MiXCR; each CDR3 protein has one entry. The sample lists around 700,000 distinct CDR3 sequences, more than 50% occurring once. Overall study findings and caveats: TRBV5-6, TRBV5-1 and TRBV20-1 were among about 5 TRBV segments more frequent in patients than controls.

Sequencing input: blood. The source of these receptors is a girl aged 2 to 10 with multiple sclerosis.

The chain carries TRBV6-6 and TRBJ1-1; 7 positions agree with TRBD1. CDR1 and CDR2 (germline): MNHNY, SVGAGI (reference sequence). The ends lost 5 bases at V and 1 base at J; junction bases unmatched: 7. There are 15 residues in the CDR3. CDR3 in amino acids: CASSPQGTENTEAFF. The CDR3 DNA sequence: TGTGCCAGCAGTCCCCAAGGGACAGAGAACACTGAAGCTTTCTTT.

The chain is built from TRBV27 and TRBJ2-3; 8 nucleotides match TRBD1. The junction had 18 bases not matched to a gene; V was cut back by 1 base and J by 6 bases. The CDR3 runs to 19 residues. CDR1 and CDR2 from the germline V gene are MNHEY and SMNVEV (reference sequence). CDR3 DNA: TGTGCCAGCAGTTTATTCTCATGGAGGGGACAGGCACGAAATGATACGCAGTATTTT. It encodes CASSLFSWRGQARNDTQYF.

J is TRBJ2-7 and V is TRBV12-3 or TRBV12-4, with D perhaps matching TRBD2 (5 bases). V dropped 6 bases and J dropped 4 bases, with 13 bases sitting between them. This CDR3 is 13 amino acids long. The CDR3 DNA sequence: TGTGCCAGCAGCCTCCCCAGCGGTTACGAGCAGTACTTC. This codes for CASSLPSGYEQYF.

About this clonotype: A read error may account for a junction end that differs from germline. The chain combines TRBV12-3 or TRBV12-4 with TRBJ2-3; D is ambiguous. The length of the CDR3 is 14 residues. The CDR3, as DNA: TGTGCCGGCAGCGCAGAGAGAAGAACAGATACGCAGTATTTT. Translation: CAGSAERRTDTQYF.

The chain joins TRBV2 to TRBJ2-3, with 10 nucleotides matching TRBD2. After removal of 9 bases from V and 1 base from J, the junction contained 7 bases not matched to a gene. The CDR3 runs 15 residues. CDR1 and CDR2 from the germline V gene are SNHLY and FYNNEI. Written as DNA, the CDR3 is TGTGCCAGGGCCTCCGGACTAGCGGGCACAGATACGCAGTATTTT. Amino acid sequence: CARASGLAGTDTQYF.

A note on this clonotype: At one boundary the junction diverges from the germline segment, which might be a read error. The gene calls are TRBV12-3 or TRBV12-4 and TRBJ2-1; D not resolved. The CDR3 runs 11 residues. The DNA of the CDR3 is TGTGCCAGCAATTTAGACGGTGAGCAGTTCTTC. As protein: CASNLDGEQFF.

The chain has TRBV5-1 and TRBJ2-6; tentatively, D is TRBD2 (6 bases). The CDR3 is 20 amino acids. V was clipped by 0 bases and J by 0 bases, with 19 bases between them. CDR1 SGHRS and CDR2 YFSETQ come from the germline V gene. In nucleotides, the CDR3 is TGCGCCAGCAGCTTGGGTGGGTTAAGCCGGGAGCCCTCTGGGGCCAACGTCCTGACTTTC. Protein product: CASSLGGLSREPSGANVLTF. The full variable domain, rest sourced from reference TRBV5-1 and TRBJ2-6, is KAGVTQTPRYLIKTRGQQVTLSCSPISGHRSVSWYQQTPGQGLQFLFEYFSETQRNKGNFPGRFSGRQFSNSRSEMNVSTLELGDSALYLCASSLGGLSREPSGANVLTFGAGSRLTVL.

Points on this clonotype: A read error may produce the germline difference seen at one junction end. This rearrangement joins TRBV4-1 to TRBJ2-5; no clear D. The CDR3 loop spans 15 amino acids. CDR1 is MGHRA and CDR2 is YSYEKL in the germline V gene. The CDR3 is CAGSQDIGRSETQYF. For the CDR3, the DNA is TGCGCCGGCAGCCAAGATATTGGCAGGTCCGAGACCCAGTACTTC.

The sample holds a few counts of this clonotype. CDR3 region: CSARDPSLTQYF. CDR3 coding DNA: TGCAGTGCTAGAGATCCTAGTTTGACGCAGTATTTT. This chain joins TRBV20-1 and TRBJ2-3, with D uncertain. V was clipped by 0 bases and J by 9 bases, with 10 bases between them. CDR1 and CDR2 from the germline V gene are DFQATT and SNEGSKA (reference sequence). This CDR3 comprises 12 residues.

This rearrangement joins TRBV9 to TRBJ2-3; the D gene could be TRBD1 or TRBD2 (5 bases each). Germline CDR1 reads SGDLS; CDR2 reads YYNGEE. V was pared by 3 bases and J by 4 bases, with 21 bases between. The CDR3 has 17 residues. CDR3 region: CASSGNTGTPTADTQYF. CDR3 nucleotides: TGTGCCAGCAGCGGAAACACCGGGACGCCAACGGCAGATACGCAGTATTTT. Full variable domain (missing parts from reference TRBV9 and TRBJ2-3): DSGVTQTPKHLITATGQRVTLRCSPRSGDLSVYWYQQSLDQGLQFLIQYYNGEERAKGNILERFSAQQFPDLHSELNLSSLELGDSALYFCASSGNTGTPTADTQYFGPGTRLTVL.

The rearrangement links TRBV7-6 to TRBJ1-1; 8 positions match TRBD1. Germline V gene lookup returns CDR1 SGHVS and CDR2 FNYEAQ. V dropped 5 bases and J dropped 1; count of bases not matched to a gene: 9. The CDR3 totals 16 residues. CDR3 residues: CASSPGGLKGNTEAFF. In DNA form, the CDR3 reads TGTGCCAGCAGCCCAGGGGGCCTCAAGGGGAACACTGAAGCTTTCTTT.

This clonotype was seen a handful of times. The chain combines TRBV29-1 with TRBJ2-1, with D hard to call. The CDR3 has 13 amino acids. CDR1 is SQVTM, CDR2 ANQGSEA, per germline. V dropped 5 bases and J dropped 2 bases, with 10 bases sitting between them. CDR3 sequence reads: CSVIRQTYNEQFF. For the CDR3, the DNA is TGCAGCGTTATCCGGCAAACCTACAATGAGCAGTTCTTC.

The chain has TRBV2 and TRBJ2-3, with 11 bases that match TRBD2. The germline V gene has CDR1 SNHLY and CDR2 FYNNEI. This CDR3 spans 15 amino acids. With V trimmed by 7 bases and J by 1 base, 4 bases remained unmatched. The CDR3 DNA reads as TGTGCCAGCACGACGGGACTAGCGGGCACAGATACGCAGTATTTT. Its translation: CASTTGLAGTDTQYF.

This chain uses TRBV29-1 with TRBJ1-1, with 8 nucleotides matching TRBD1. The CDR3 runs 11 residues. V shed 6 bases and J 7 bases; nucleotides not matched to a gene: 4. Germline CDR1 reads SQVTM; CDR2 reads ANQGSEA. The chain's CDR3 is CSVQGAGEAFF. DNA of the CDR3: TGCAGCGTCCAGGGGGCTGGTGAAGCTTTCTTT.

The genes are TRBV15 and TRBJ2-3; D perhaps matches TRBD2 (5 bases). The germline V and J ends were trimmed by 1 base and 5 bases, with 13 bases remaining between them. In germline, CDR1 is LNHNV, CDR2 YYDKDF (reference sequence). The CDR3 is 15 residues long. CDR3 loop: CATSRVGGSGDTQYF. CDR3 nucleotide sequence: TGTGCCACCAGCAGAGTAGGTGGGAGTGGAGATACGCAGTATTTT.

The V and J genes are TRBV6-1 and TRBJ2-1; D tentatively reads TRBD1 or TRBD2 (6 bases each). Between the trimmed V and J ends, which lost 8 bases and 0 bases, there was a span of 17 bases. This CDR3 region has 16 residues. Germline CDR1 reads MNHNS; CDR2 reads SASEGT. The CDR3 nucleotides are TGTGCCAGCGGAGAGACGGGGGCCAGCTCCTACAATGAGCAGTTCTTC. The encoded protein is CASGETGASSYNEQFF.

The chain is built from TRBV12-3 or TRBV12-4 and TRBJ1-2; maybe TRBD1 (5 bases). The germline V and J ends were trimmed by 6 bases and 4 bases, with 9 bases remaining between them. The length of the CDR3 is 12 residues. In nucleotides, the CDR3 is TGTGCCAGCAGCCGGGGCCCCTATGGCTACACCTTC. Protein product: CASSRGPYGYTF.

This chain links TRBV6-5 with TRBJ2-6, with D perhaps matching TRBD1 or TRBD2 (6 bases each). Germline V lookup: CDR1 MNHEY, CDR2 SVGAGI. CDR3 length: 14 residues. V dropped 8 bases and J dropped 2 bases, with 10 bases sitting between them. The CDR3: CASLEGAGANVLTF. The CDR3 bases are TGTGCCAGCCTGGAGGGGGCTGGGGCCAACGTCCTGACTTTC.

This clonotype came up a few times. The CDR3 DNA reads TGCGCCAGCAGCGGGGCGGAATTCACAGATACGCAGTATTTT. It translates to CASSGAEFTDTQYF. The J gene is TRBJ2-3, the V gene TRBV5-1; tentative D call: TRBD1 (5 bases). CDR1 is SGHRS and CDR2 is YFSETQ in the germline V gene. The CDR3 is 14 amino acids. Trimming took off 4 bases at V and 2 bases at J, with 11 bases between the two ends.

The chain joins TRBV5-1 to TRBJ2-3; the match to TRBD2 covers 13 bases. Trimming took 6 bases from V and 6 from J; bases not matched to a gene: 7. Germline CDR1 and CDR2: SGHRS and YFSETQ. The CDR3 spans 15 residues. This CDR3 reads CASTGLAGAADTQYF. In nucleotides, the CDR3 is TGCGCCAGCACTGGACTAGCGGGAGCAGCGGATACGCAGTATTTT. Filled out from reference TRBV5-1 and TRBJ2-3, the complete variable domain reads KAGVTQTPRYLIKTRGQQVTLSCSPISGHRSVSWYQQTPGQGLQFLFEYFSETQRNKGNFPGRFSGRQFSNSRSEMNVSTLELGDSALYLCASTGLAGAADTQYFGPGTRLTVL.

This sequence joins TRBV7-8 and TRBJ2-5, with a possible D match to TRBD2 (6 bases). The CDR3 is 17 residues long. CDR1 and CDR2 (germline): SGHVS, FQNEAQ. V lost 0 bases to trimming and J lost 0 bases, with 14 bases between them. CDR3 in amino acids: CASSLAYWREHQETQYF. DNA for the CDR3: TGTGCCAGCAGCTTAGCCTACTGGCGGGAACACCAAGAGACCCAGTACTTC.

The chain is built from TRBV5-1 and TRBJ2-7; no definite D call. V gave up 6 bases and J gave up 1 base, with 8 bases separating them. The V gene's germline CDR1 is SGHRS and CDR2 YFSETQ. The CDR3 runs to 12 residues. The DNA for the CDR3 is TGCGCCAGCAATAAGGGATCCTACGAGCAGTACTTC. It codes for CASNKGSYEQYF. Supplemented by reference TRBV5-1 and TRBJ2-7, the full variable domain reads KAGVTQTPRYLIKTRGQQVTLSCSPISGHRSVSWYQQTPGQGLQFLFEYFSETQRNKGNFPGRFSGRQFSNSRSEMNVSTLELGDSALYLCASNKGSYEQYFGPGTRLTVT.

The gene calls are TRBV6-2 or TRBV6-3 and TRBJ2-1; TRBD2 matches at 12 bases. The V gene end was trimmed by 6 bases and the J gene end by 3 bases; junction bases not matched to a gene: 3. Germline CDR1 MNHEY, CDR2 SVGEGT. This CDR3 is built from 15 residues. Here the CDR3 reads CASRRTSGDYNEQFF. CDR3 bases: TGTGCCAGCAGAAGGACTAGCGGGGACTACAATGAGCAGTTCTTC.

This sequence joins TRBV5-1 and TRBJ2-5; TRBD2 matches 7 bases. Per the germline V gene, CDR1 is SGHRS and CDR2 is YFSETQ. The CDR3 extends over 15 amino acids. Trimming removed 1 base from V and 1 base from J; junction bases left unmatched: 4. The CDR3 sequence is CASSLSGASQETQYF. CDR3 DNA sequence: TGCGCCAGCAGCTTGAGCGGGGCTAGCCAAGAGACCCAGTACTTC.

This CDR3 reads CASSREATYEQYF. DNA of the CDR3: TGTGCCAGCAGCAGAGAGGCCACCTACGAGCAGTACTTC. This chain links TRBV6-1 with TRBJ2-5; D is ambiguous. The assigned J gene may be wrong: the sequence end matches TRBJ2-7 better. The CDR3 is 13 amino acids. CDR1 is MNHNS and CDR2 is SASEGT in the germline V gene.

Comment on this clonotype: At one boundary the junction diverges from the germline segment, which might be a read error. The genes are TRBV4-3 and TRBJ2-1; 9 bases line up with TRBD2. This CDR3 spans 16 amino acids. CDR1 is LGHNA and CDR2 is YSLEER in the germline V gene. The CDR3 protein is CASSQDPSGGRDEQFF. DNA of the CDR3: TGCGCCAGTAGCCAAGATCCCAGCGGGGGGAGAGATGAGCAGTTCTTC.

The gene calls are TRBV6-6 and TRBJ2-4, with D possibly TRBD2 on 5 matching bases. CDR3 size: 14 residues. Germline CDR1 MNHNY, CDR2 SVGAGI (reference sequence). V was trimmed by 6 bases and J by 2 bases, leaving 11 bases between them. CDR3 region: CASSDGETKNIQYF. The CDR3 DNA is TGTGCCAGCAGCGACGGGGAAACCAAAAACATTCAGTACTTC.

The sample holds a few counts of this clonotype. The chain is built from TRBV29-1 and TRBJ2-7; 12 nucleotides align to TRBD2. CDR1 is SQVTM and CDR2 is ANQGSEA in the germline V gene. The trim removed 5 bases at V and 4 bases at J, leaving 3 bases unmatched. The CDR3 is 13 amino acids. Here the CDR3 reads CSVLTSGRYEQYF. In DNA form, the CDR3 reads TGCAGCGTTCTGACTAGCGGGAGATACGAGCAGTACTTC.